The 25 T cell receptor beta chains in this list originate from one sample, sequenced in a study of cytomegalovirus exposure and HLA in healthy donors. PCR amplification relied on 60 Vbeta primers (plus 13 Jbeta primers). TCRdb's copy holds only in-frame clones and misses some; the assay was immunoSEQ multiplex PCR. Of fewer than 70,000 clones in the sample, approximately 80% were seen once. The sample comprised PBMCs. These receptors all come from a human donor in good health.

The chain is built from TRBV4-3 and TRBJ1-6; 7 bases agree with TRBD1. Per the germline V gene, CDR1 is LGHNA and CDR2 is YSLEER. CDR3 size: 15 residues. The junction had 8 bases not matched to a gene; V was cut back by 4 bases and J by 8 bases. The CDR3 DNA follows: TGCGCCAGCAGCCGTGGGCAGGGGGGAGATTCACCCCTCCACTTT. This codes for CASSRGQGGDSPLHF.

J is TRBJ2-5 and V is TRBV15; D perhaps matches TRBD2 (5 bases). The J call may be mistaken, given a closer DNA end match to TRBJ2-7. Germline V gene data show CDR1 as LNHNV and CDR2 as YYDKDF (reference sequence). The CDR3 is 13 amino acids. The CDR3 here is CATSRDRGDEQYF. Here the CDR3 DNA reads TGTGCCACCAGCAGAGATCGGGGAGACGAGCAGTACTTC.

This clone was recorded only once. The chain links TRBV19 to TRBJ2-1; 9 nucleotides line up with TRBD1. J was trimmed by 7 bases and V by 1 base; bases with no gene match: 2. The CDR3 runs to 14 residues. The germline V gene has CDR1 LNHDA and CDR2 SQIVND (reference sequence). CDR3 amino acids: CASSIVQGANEQFF. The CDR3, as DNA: TGTGCCAGTAGTATAGTACAGGGGGCGAATGAGCAGTTCTTC.

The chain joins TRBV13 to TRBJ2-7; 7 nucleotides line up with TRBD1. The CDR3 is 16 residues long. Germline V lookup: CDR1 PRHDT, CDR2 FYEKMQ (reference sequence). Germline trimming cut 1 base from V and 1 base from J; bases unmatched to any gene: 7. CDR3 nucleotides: TGTGCCAGCAGCTTAGCCCTCGGGACAGTTTCCTACGAGCAGTACTTC. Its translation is CASSLALGTVSYEQYF.

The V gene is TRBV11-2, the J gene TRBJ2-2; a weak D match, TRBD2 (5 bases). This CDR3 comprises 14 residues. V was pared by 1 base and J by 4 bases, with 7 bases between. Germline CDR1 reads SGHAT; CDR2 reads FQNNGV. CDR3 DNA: TGTGCCAGCAGCTTAGTGGAGGTCACCGGGGAGCTGTTTTTT. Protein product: CASSLVEVTGELFF.

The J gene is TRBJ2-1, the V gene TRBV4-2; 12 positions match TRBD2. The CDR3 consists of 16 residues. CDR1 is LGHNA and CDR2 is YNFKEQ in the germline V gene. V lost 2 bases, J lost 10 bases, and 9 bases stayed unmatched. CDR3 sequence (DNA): TGTGCCAGCAGCCAATGGACTAGCGGGGACCCGTTGGAGCAGTTCTTC. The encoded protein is CASSQWTSGDPLEQFF.

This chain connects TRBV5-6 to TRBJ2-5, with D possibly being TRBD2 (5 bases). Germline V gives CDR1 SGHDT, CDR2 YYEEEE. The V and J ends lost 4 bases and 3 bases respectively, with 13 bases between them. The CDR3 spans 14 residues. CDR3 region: CASSQRGLKETQYF. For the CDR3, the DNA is TGTGCCAGCAGCCAACGAGGGCTAAAAGAGACCCAGTACTTC.

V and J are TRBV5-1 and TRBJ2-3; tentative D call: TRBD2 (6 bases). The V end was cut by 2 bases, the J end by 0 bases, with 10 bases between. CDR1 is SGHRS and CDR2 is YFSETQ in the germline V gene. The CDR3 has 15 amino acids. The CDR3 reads CASSFVGGSTDTQYF. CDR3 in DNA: TGCGCCAGCAGCTTCGTGGGAGGAAGCACAGATACGCAGTATTTT.

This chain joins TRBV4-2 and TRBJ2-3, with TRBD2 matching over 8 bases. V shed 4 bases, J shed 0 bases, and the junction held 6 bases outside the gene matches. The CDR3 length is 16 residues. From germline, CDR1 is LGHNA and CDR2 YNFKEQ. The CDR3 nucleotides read TGTGCCAGCAGCCGAATTGTAGCGGGGAGCACAGATACGCAGTATTTT. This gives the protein CASSRIVAGSTDTQYF.

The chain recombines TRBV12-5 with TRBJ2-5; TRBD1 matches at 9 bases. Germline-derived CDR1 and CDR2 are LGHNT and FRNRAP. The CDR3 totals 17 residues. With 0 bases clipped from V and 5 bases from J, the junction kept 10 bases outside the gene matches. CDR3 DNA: TGTGCTAGTGGTTTGGTAGGGTGGACAGGGGCGGGGGAGACCCAGTACTTC. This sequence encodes CASGLVGWTGAGETQYF. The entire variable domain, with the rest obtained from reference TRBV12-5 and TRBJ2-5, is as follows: DARVTQTPRHKVTEMGQEVTMRCQPILGHNTVFWYRQTMMQGLELLAYFRNRAPLDDSGMPKDRFSAEMPDATLATLKIQPSEPRDSAVYFCASGLVGWTGAGETQYFGPGTRLLVL.

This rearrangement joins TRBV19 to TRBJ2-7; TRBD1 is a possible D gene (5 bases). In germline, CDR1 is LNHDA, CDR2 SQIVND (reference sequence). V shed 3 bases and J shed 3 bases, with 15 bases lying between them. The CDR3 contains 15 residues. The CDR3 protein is CASSIRGQVFYEQYF. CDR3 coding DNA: TGTGCCAGTAGTATTAGGGGTCAGGTATTCTACGAGCAGTACTTC.

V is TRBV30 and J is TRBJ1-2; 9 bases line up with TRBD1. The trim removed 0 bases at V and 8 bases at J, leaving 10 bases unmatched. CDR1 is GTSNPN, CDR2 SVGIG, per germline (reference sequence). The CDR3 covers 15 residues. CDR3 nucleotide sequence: TGTGCCTGGAGTGTCAGGGACAGGGTGTTAGGAGGCTACACCTTC. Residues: CAWSVRDRVLGGYTF.

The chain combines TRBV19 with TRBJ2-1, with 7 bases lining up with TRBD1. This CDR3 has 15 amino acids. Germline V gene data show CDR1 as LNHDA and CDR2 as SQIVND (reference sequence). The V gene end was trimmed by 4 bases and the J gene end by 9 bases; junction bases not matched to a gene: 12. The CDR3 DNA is TGTGCCAGTAGTAAGACAGGGAGTGGAAATCGTGAGCAGTTCTTC. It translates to CASSKTGSGNREQFF.

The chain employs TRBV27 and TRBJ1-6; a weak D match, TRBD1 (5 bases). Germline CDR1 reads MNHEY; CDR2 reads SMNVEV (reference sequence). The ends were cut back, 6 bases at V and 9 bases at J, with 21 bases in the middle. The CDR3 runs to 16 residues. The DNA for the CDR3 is TGTGCCAGCAGCTCAACTCCGGGAGGGGTGTTTTCACCCCTCCACTTT. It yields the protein CASSSTPGGVFSPLHF.

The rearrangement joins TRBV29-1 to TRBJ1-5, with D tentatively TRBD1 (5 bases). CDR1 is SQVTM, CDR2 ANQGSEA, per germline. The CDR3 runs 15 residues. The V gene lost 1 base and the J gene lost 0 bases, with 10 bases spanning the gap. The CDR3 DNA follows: TGCAGCGTTGAAGTGGGAGGGGATAGCAATCAGCCCCAGCATTTT. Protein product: CSVEVGGDSNQPQHF.

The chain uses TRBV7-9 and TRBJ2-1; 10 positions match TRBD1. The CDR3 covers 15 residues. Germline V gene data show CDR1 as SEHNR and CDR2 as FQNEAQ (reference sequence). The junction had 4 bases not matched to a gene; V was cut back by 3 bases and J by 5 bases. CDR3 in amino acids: CASSFWDRGNNEQFF. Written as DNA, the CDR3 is TGTGCCAGCAGCTTTTGGGACAGGGGAAACAATGAGCAGTTCTTC.

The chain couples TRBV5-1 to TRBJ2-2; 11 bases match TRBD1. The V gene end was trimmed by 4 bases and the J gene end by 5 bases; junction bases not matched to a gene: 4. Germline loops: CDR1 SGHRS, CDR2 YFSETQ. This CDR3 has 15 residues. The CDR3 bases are TGCGCCAGCAGCCCCGGACAGGGGGCAACCGGGGAGCTGTTTTTT. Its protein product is CASSPGQGATGELFF.

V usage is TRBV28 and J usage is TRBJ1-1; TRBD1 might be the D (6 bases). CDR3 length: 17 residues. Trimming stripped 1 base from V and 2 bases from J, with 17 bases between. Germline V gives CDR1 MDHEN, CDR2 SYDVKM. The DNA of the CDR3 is TGTGCCAGCAGTTTATTTAGGGGGTTGGTGGGCAACACTGAAGCTTTCTTT. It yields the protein CASSLFRGLVGNTEAFF.

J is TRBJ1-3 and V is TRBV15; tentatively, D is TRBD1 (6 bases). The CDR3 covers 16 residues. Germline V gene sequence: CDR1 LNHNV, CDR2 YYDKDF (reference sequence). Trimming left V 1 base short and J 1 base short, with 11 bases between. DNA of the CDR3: TGTGCCACCAGCAGAGTAACAGGGATGTCTGGAAACACCATATATTTT. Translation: CATSRVTGMSGNTIYF.

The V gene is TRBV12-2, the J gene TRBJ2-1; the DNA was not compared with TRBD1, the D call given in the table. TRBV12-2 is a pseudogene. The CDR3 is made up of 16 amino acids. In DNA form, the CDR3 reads TGTGCAAGTCGCTTAGCGTGGGACAGGGGGGTGTATGAGCAGTTCTTC. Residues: CASRLAWDRGVYEQFF.

The CDR3 protein is CASGSGTASYEQYF. CDR3 DNA sequence: TGTGCTAGTGGTTCCGGGACAGCTTCCTACGAGCAGTACTTC. The chain is built from TRBV12-5 and TRBJ2-7, with 7 bases lining up with TRBD1. The V gene's germline CDR1 is LGHNT and CDR2 FRNRAP. This CDR3 has 14 amino acids. V trimming: 4 bases; J trimming: 1 base; junction bases outside the gene matches: 4. The entire variable domain, with the rest obtained from reference TRBV12-5 and TRBJ2-7, is as follows: DARVTQTPRHKVTEMGQEVTMRCQPILGHNTVFWYRQTMMQGLELLAYFRNRAPLDDSGMPKDRFSAEMPDATLATLKIQPSEPRDSAVYFCASGSGTASYEQYFGPGTRLTVT.

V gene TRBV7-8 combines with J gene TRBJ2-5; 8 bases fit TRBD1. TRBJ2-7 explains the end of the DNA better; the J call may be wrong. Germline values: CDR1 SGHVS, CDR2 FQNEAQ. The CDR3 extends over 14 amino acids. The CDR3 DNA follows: TGTGCCAGCAGCTCGAGGACAGGGCTCTACGAGCAGTACTTC. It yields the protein CASSSRTGLYEQYF.

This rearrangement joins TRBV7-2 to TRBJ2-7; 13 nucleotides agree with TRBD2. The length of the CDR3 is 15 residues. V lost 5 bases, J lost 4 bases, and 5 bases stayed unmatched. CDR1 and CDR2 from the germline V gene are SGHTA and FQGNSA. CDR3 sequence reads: CASSARGLAGYEQYF. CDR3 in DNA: TGTGCCAGCAGCGCACGGGGACTAGCGGGATACGAGCAGTACTTC.

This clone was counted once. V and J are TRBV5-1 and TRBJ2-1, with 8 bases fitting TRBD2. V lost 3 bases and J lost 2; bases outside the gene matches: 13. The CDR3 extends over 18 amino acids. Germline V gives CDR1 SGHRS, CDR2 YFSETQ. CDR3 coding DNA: TGCGCCAGCAGCTCTGTGCAACTAGCGGAAGTGACCTACAATGAGCAGTTCTTC. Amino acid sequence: CASSSVQLAEVTYNEQFF. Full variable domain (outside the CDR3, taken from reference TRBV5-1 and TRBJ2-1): KAGVTQTPRYLIKTRGQQVTLSCSPISGHRSVSWYQQTPGQGLQFLFEYFSETQRNKGNFPGRFSGRQFSNSRSEMNVSTLELGDSALYLCASSSVQLAEVTYNEQFFGPGTRLTVL.

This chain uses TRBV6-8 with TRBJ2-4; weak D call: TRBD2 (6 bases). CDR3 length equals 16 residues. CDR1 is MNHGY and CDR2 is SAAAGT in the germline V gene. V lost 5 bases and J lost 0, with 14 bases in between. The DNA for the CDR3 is TGTGCCAGCAGTCCCCGGGAGTCTCTAGCCAAAAACATTCAGTACTTC. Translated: CASSPRESLAKNIQYF.